Included here is one T cell receptor beta chain sequence, with context. Antigen: not known. Memory CD4+ T cells were sorted as CD4+CD45RO+CD25- cells. CDR1 SGHTA and CDR2 FQGNSA come from the germline V gene. Deletions cut 1 base from V and 2 bases from J, with 8 bases between. This CDR3 region has 14 residues. Study-wide results and caveats: Tumor Tregs overlapped most with tumor, then blood, naive CD4+ cells. Tumor memory CD4+ T cell TCR gene usage was found to cluster with blood and lymph node memory CD4+ cells and with lymph node naive CD4+ cells.

TCRdb re-called the 5' RACE reads with MiXCR, one entry per CDR3 protein. The sample has 50,000 to 80,000 distinct CDR3 sequences, approximately 22% seen once. Input material: memory CD4+ T cells sorted from a lymph node. The subset was: memory CD4+ T cells, CD4+CD45RO+CD25-. The receptor was isolated from a female donor with breast cancer. The chain carries TRBV7-2 and TRBJ2-5; TRBD1 is a possible D gene (5 bases). CDR3 nucleotide sequence: TGTGCCAGCAGCTTAGACCCAGGGCAAGAGACCCAGTACTTC. This translates into CASSLDPGQETQYF.